This T cell receptor (beta chain) emerged from a study of T cells in Graves' hyperthyroidism and ophthalmopathy. RNA transcripts served as the template for amplifying TCR beta CDR3 regions. A first-round RT-PCR of the TCR CDR3 used the HTBI primer set. One entry per CDR3 protein, called by TCRdb with MiXCR from the multiplex PCR reads. The sample yields 450,000 to 700,000 distinct CDR3 sequences, 46% seen once. Germline CDR1 SGHTA, CDR2 FQGTGA. This CDR3 contains 13 residues. V lost 3 bases, J lost 9 bases, and 12 bases lay in between. Used for diagnoses were clinical symptoms, serum thyroxine and TRAb, thyroid ultrasound and orbital computed tomography. Study-wide points: Appearing also in blood were most of the thyroid clonotypes expanded above 0.001. Separation of ophthalmopathy from stable hyperthyroidism was achieved by a 13 V-J model. Model output signaled ophthalmopathy a median about seven months ahead of onset.

The sample holds a few counts of this clonotype. The antigen remains undetermined. The J gene is TRBJ2-1, the V gene TRBV7-3, with a weak D call TRBD2 (5 bases). The sequencing input was peripheral blood or thyroid tissue (not recorded which). This receptor was identified in an adult woman with Graves' disease, either hyperthyroidism or ophthalmopathy (not recorded which). Here the CDR3 reads CASSFGVFGEQFF. The CDR3 nucleotides are TGTGCCAGCAGCTTCGGGGTGTTCGGTGAGCAGTTCTTC.